Listed below are T cell receptor beta chains from one sample, sequenced in a study of T cell responses to AZD1222 COVID-19 vaccine. Repertoires were generated with immunoSEQ multiplex PCR, while TCRdb's copy carries only in-frame clones and drops some. Here the sample spans 130,000 or so clones, 65% to 90% being singletons. The source material was peripheral blood, sampled 28 days after the second dose of the MenACWY control vaccine. The receptors shown here come from an adult who received the MenACWY meningococcal vaccine as a control. CDR3s include the opening cysteine and the closing phenylalanine or tryptophan. The D gene is left open where the match is weak. Only some rows state a clone size, as once, few, many or a class for expanded clones.

TRBV7-2,NA,TRBJ1-3,TRBD1,TGTGCTACAGCAGGGGGAAACTCTGGAAACACCATATATTTT,CATAGGNSGNTIYF
TRBV6-2/TRBV6-3,NA,TRBJ1-4,NA,TGTGCCAGCAGTCCCGACCCCCTTAGGGTCGATGGTGAAAAACTGTTTTTT,CASSPDPLRVDGEKLFF
TRBV5-6,once,TRBJ1-5,NA,TGTGCCAGCAGCTTAGGGGTCTATAGCAATCAGCCCCAGCATTTT,CASSLGVYSNQPQHF
TRBV2,NA,TRBJ2-6,NA,TGTGCCAGCAGGGGCAGCTCTGGGGCCAACGTCCTGACTTTC,CASRGSSGANVLTF
TRBV19,NA,TRBJ1-5,NA,TGTGCCAGTAGTGGTCCATTACTCGGGGTAGGCAATCAGCCCCAGCATTTT,CASSGPLLGVGNQPQHF
TRBV7-2,NA,TRBJ2-1,TRBD1,TGTGCCAGCAGCTACCGGGACAGCTACAATGAGCAGTTCTTC,CASSYRDSYNEQFF
TRBV27,few,TRBJ1-2,TRBD1,TGTGCCAGCAGTCGTGACAGGGGGGTCTATGGCTACACCTTC,CASSRDRGVYGYTF
TRBV9,NA,TRBJ1-2,NA,TGTGCCAGCAGCGACGGCGTGGGTGGCCAGGGAATTAACTATGGCTACACCTTC,CASSDGVGGQGINYGYTF
TRBV21-1,NA,TRBJ1-1,NA,TGTGCCAGCAGCGATCCTAGGAGGATTGGGAACACTGAAGCTTTCTTT,CASSDPRRIGNTEAFF
TRBV6-5,NA,TRBJ1-2,NA,TGTGCCGGCCGATACGACCCCACCGGCTACACCTTC,CAGRYDPTGYTF
TRBV27,NA,TRBJ1-2,NA,TGTGCCAGCAGTTTATCAGGGCAGGGTGGCTACACCTTC,CASSLSGQGGYTF
TRBV6-2/TRBV6-3,once,TRBJ2-7,TRBD1,TGTGCCAGCAGTTACGACAGGGCCTACGAGCAGTACTTC,CASSYDRAYEQYF
TRBV19,NA,TRBJ1-2,TRBD1,TGTGCCAGTAGTATGCTTGGGCAGGGGGCAGGAGGAGGCTACACCTTC,CASSMLGQGAGGGYTF
TRBV28,NA,TRBJ1-2,TRBD1,TGTGCCAGCAGTTCCCCGGGACAGGGGGCAGAGGGTGGCTACACCTTC,CASSSPGQGAEGGYTF
TRBV3-1/TRBV3-2,NA,TRBJ2-2,TRBD1,TGTGCCAGCAAGACCCAGGGGGACACCGGGGAGCTGTTTTTT,CASKTQGDTGELFF
TRBV5-5,NA,TRBJ2-5,NA,TGTGCCAGCAGCTCACTTGGATTACAAGAGACCCAGTACTTC,CASSSLGLQETQYF
TRBV19,once,TRBJ2-7,NA,TGTGCCAGTAGTATCAGTTCTAGCAGTTCCTACGAGCAGTACTTC,CASSISSSSSYEQYF
TRBV19,NA,TRBJ1-2,NA,TGTGCCAGTAATTTCTGGGGGGCTCCCTCCGATGGCTACACCTTC,CASNFWGAPSDGYTF
TRBV5-1,NA,TRBJ1-1,NA,TGCGCCAGCAGCTTGGCCGGGACACCGAACACTGAAGCTTTCTTT,CASSLAGTPNTEAFF
TRBV2,once,TRBJ1-3,NA,TGTGCCAGCAGTGAAGGCCTAGGGGGGTCTGGAAACACCATATATTTT,CASSEGLGGSGNTIYF
TRBV9,NA,TRBJ2-3,TRBD1,TGTGCCAGCAGCACCCAGGGACAGACAGATACGCAGTATTTT,CASSTQGQTDTQYF
TRBV6-5,NA,TRBJ1-2,TRBD1,TGTGCCAGCAGCCGGGACAGAAGACCCTATGGCTACACCTTC,CASSRDRRPYGYTF
TRBV10-1,NA,TRBJ2-2,NA,TGCGCCAGCCAGGTCCCCGGACTGACCGGGGAGCTGTTTTTT,CASQVPGLTGELFF
TRBV7-6,NA,TRBJ2-7,TRBD2,TGTGCCAGCACCCCTCGTGCGGGGGATAGCTCCTACGAGCAGTACTTC,CASTPRAGDSSYEQYF
TRBV6-5,NA,TRBJ1-5,NA,TGTGCCAGCAGTTCAGGGGCGCGTCAGCCCCAGCATTTT,CASSSGARQPQHF
TRBV4-2,NA,TRBJ1-3,NA,TGTGCCAGCAGCCAGGTGATCGGAAGCTCTGGAAACACCATATATTTT,CASSQVIGSSGNTIYF
TRBV9,NA,TRBJ1-1,TRBD1,TGTGCCAGCAGCCGACAGGGTCGTCTGAACACTGAAGCTTTCTTT,CASSRQGRLNTEAFF
TRBV6-5,NA,TRBJ2-2,NA,TGTGCCACCGCGGTAAACCAGGGATTCGGGGAGCTGTTTTTT,CATAVNQGFGELFF
TRBV11-2,NA,TRBJ1-2,NA,TGTGCCAGCAGCTTAAACCCTACAGGGACTGGCTACACCTTC,CASSLNPTGTGYTF
TRBV5-1,NA,TRBJ2-1,TRBD2,TGCGCCAGCAGCCCGGGACTAGCGAATGAGCAGTTCTTC,CASSPGLANEQFF
TRBV29-1,NA,TRBJ1-1,NA,TGCAGCGTTGCCGTCAGGGGTACCGTGAACACTGAAGCTTTCTTT,CSVAVRGTVNTEAFF
TRBV30,NA,TRBJ1-2,NA,TGTGCCTGGAGTTTGGGTGGACGATATGGCTACACCTTC,CAWSLGGRYGYTF
TRBV10-2,NA,TRBJ2-3,TRBD2,TGCGCCAGCAGTGAGGGGGCGGGGGGATTGGCAGATACGCAGTATTTT,CASSEGAGGLADTQYF
TRBV19,NA,TRBJ2-2,TRBD1,TGTGCCAGTAGTATAGATAATTTCGGACAGGGGCCCCCCTACACCGGGGAGCTGTTTTTT,CASSIDNFGQGPPYTGELFF
TRBV5-1,NA,TRBJ2-1,TRBD1,TGCGCCAGCAGCCGCGGGACAGGGGGCTACAATGAGCAGTTCTTC,CASSRGTGGYNEQFF
TRBV5-1,NA,TRBJ1-3,NA,TGCGCCAGCAGCTTGGTGCCTATAAGCTCTGGAAACACCATATATTTT,CASSLVPISSGNTIYF
TRBV5-1,NA,TRBJ2-5,NA,TGCGCCAGCAGTCCCTCCGGGACTCCCCAAGAGACCCAGTACTTC,CASSPSGTPQETQYF
TRBV27,once,TRBJ2-1,TRBD2,TGTGCCAGCAGTTTAGGGGGAGGGGTTACCAATGAGCAGTTCTTC,CASSLGGGVTNEQFF
TRBV2,once,TRBJ1-5,NA,TGTGCCAGCACGGCGGAGGGGTATAGCAATCAGCCCCAGCATTTT,CASTAEGYSNQPQHF
TRBV19,few,TRBJ2-7,NA,TGTGCCAGTAGTATAACAGGGCCCTACGAGCAGTACTTC,CASSITGPYEQYF
TRBV2,NA,TRBJ1-3,NA,TGTGCCAGCAGACGCGGGACTGCCCGCTCTGGAAACACCATATATTTT,CASRRGTARSGNTIYF
TRBV9,few,TRBJ2-1,NA,TGTGCCAGCAATCCGGGACACAATGAGCAGTTCTTC,CASNPGHNEQFF
TRBV18,NA,TRBJ1-3,NA,TGTGCCAGCTCACCACTTTTCGGGGAAAGCAGGGCGTCTGGAAACACCATATATTTT,CASSPLFGESRASGNTIYF